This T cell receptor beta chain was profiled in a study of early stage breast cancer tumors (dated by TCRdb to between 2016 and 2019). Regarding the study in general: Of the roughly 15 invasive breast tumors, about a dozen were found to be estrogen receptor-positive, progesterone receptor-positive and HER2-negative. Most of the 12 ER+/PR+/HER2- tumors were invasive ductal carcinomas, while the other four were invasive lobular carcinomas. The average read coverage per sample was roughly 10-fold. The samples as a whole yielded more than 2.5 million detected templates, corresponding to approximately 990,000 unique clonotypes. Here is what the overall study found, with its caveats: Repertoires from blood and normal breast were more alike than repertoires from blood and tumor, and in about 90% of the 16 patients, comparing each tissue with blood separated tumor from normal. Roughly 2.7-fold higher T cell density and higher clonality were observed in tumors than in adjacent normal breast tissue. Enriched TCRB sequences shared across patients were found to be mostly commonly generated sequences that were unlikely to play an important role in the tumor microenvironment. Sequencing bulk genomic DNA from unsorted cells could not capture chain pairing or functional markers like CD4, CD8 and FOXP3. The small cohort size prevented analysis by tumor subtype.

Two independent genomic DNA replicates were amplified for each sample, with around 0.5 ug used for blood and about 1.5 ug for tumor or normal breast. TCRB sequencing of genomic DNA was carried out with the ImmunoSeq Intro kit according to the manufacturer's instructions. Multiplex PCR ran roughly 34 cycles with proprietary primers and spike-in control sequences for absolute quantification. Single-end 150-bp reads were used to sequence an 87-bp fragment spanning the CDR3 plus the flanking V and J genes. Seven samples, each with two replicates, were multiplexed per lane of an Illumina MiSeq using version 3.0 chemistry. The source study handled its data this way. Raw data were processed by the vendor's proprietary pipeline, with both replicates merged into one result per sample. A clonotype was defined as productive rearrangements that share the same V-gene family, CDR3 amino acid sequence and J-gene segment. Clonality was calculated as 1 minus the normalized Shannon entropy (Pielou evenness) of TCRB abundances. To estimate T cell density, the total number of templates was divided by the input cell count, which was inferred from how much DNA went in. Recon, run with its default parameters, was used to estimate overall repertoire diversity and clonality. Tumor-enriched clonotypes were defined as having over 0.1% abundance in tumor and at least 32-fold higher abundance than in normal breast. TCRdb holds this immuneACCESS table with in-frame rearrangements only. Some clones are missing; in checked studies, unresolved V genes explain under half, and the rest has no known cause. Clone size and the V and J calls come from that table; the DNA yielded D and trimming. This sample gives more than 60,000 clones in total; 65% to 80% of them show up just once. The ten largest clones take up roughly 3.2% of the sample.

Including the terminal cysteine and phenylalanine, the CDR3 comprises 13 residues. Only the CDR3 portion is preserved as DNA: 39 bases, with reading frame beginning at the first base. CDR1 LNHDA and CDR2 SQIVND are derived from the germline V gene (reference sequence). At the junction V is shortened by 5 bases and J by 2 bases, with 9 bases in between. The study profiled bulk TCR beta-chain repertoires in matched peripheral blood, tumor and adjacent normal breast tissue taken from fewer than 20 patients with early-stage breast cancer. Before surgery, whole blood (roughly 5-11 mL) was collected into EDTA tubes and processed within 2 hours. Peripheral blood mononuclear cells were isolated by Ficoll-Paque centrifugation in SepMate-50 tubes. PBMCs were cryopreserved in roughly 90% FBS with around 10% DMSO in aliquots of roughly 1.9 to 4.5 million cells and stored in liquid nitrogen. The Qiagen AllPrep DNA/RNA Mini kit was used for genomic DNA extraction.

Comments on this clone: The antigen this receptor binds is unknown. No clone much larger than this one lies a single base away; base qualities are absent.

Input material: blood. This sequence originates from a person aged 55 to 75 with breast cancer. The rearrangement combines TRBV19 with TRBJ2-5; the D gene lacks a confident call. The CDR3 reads CASSAKGQETQYF. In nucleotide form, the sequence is TGTGCCAGTAGTGCCAAAGGTCAAGAGACCCAGTACTTC.